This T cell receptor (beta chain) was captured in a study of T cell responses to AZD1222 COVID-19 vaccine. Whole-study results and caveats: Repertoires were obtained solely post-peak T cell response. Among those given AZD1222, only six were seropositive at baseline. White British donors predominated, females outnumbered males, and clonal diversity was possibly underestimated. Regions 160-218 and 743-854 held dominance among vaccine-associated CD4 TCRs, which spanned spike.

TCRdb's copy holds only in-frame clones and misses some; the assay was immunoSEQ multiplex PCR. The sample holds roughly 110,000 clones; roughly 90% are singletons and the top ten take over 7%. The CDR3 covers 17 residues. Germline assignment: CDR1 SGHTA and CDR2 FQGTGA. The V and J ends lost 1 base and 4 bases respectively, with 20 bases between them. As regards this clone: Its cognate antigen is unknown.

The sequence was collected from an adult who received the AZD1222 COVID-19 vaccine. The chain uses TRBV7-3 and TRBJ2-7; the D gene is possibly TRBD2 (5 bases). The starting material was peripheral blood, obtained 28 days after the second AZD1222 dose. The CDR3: CASSLRDLVTGTYEQYF. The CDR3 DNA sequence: TGTGCCAGCAGCTTAAGGGATCTAGTAACGGGAACGTACGAGCAGTACTTC.